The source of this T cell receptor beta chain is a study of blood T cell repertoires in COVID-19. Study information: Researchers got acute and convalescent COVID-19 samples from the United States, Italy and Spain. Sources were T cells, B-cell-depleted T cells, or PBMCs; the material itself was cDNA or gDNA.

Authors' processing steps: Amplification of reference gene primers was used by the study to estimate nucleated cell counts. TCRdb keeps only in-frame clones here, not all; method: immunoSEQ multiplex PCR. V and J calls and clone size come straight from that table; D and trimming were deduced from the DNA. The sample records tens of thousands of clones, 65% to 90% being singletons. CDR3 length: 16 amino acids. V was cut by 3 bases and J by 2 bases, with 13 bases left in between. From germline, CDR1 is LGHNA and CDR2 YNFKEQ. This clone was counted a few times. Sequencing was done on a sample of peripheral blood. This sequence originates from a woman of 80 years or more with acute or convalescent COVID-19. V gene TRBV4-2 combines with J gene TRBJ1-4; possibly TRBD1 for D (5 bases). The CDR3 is CASSQGGSRTNEKLFF. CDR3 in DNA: TGTGCCAGCAGCCAGGGGGGGAGTCGCACTAATGAAAAACTGTTTTTT.